This T cell receptor (beta chain) derives from a study of blood T cell repertoires in COVID-19. This clone was found once. Participants spanned ages about 18 to 100 years and resided in roughly 26 US areas. V lost 4 bases and J lost 5, with 23 bases in between. This CDR3 comprises 17 residues. Germline lookup yields CDR1 MNHNS and CDR2 SASEGT. TCRdb's table, derived via immunoSEQ multiplex PCR, lists solely in-frame clones and lacks some. The sample contains 190,000 or so clones, 86% of which appear only once. The sequence was collected from a woman aged 25-40 years who had been exposed to COVID-19. The source material was PBMCs or T cells enriched from blood (not recorded which). V usage is TRBV6-1 and J usage is TRBJ2-5; the D gene is possibly TRBD1 (5 bases). CDR3 region: CASSGGLLDTMGETQYF. The CDR3 bases are TGTGCCAGCAGTGGAGGTTTATTGGACACTATGGGGGAGACCCAGTACTTC.